One sample yielded the 28 T cell receptor beta chains listed below, sequenced in a study of blood T cell repertoires in COVID-19. Only in-frame clones appear in the TCRdb table, and some are missing; sequencing was by immunoSEQ multiplex PCR. The sample shows about 200,000 clones, roughly 87% of them seen only once. The sequenced sample consisted of peripheral blood. Source of these receptors: a man aged 35 to 55 with active or convalescent COVID-19.

This chain joins TRBV27 and TRBJ2-5, with 8 positions matching TRBD2. This CDR3 comprises 16 residues. The V and J ends lost 3 bases and 1 base, in that order; junction bases with no gene match: 7. Looked up from germline, CDR1 is MNHEY and CDR2 is SMNVEV (reference sequence). CDR3 in amino acids: CASSFRLAPAQETQYF. DNA of the CDR3: TGTGCCAGCAGTTTCCGACTAGCGCCCGCCCAAGAGACCCAGTACTTC.

The rearrangement uses TRBV5-1 and TRBJ2-3; D possibly corresponds to TRBD2 (7 bases). V shed 4 bases and J shed 5 bases, with 14 bases lying between them. CDR3 size: 14 residues. Germline-derived CDR1 and CDR2 are SGHRS and YFSETQ. CDR3 residues: CASSDGGRGDTQYF. The CDR3 nucleotides are TGCGCCAGCAGCGACGGGGGGCGCGGAGATACGCAGTATTTT. The full variable domain, completed using reference TRBV5-1 and TRBJ2-3, is KAGVTQTPRYLIKTRGQQVTLSCSPISGHRSVSWYQQTPGQGLQFLFEYFSETQRNKGNFPGRFSGRQFSNSRSEMNVSTLELGDSALYLCASSDGGRGDTQYFGPGTRLTVL.

This chain connects TRBV9 to TRBJ2-5; 9 bases line up with TRBD2. Germline CDR1 is SGDLS and CDR2 is YYNGEE. V was clipped by 0 bases and J by 4 bases; unmatched bases: 4. There are 15 residues in the CDR3. CDR3 bases: TGTGCCAGCAGCGTAGTGGCTAGCGGGGTAGAGACCCAGTACTTC. It is translated as CASSVVASGVETQYF.

V gene TRBV5-4 combines with J gene TRBJ2-2, with 9 bases lining up with TRBD1. Germline V gives CDR1 SGHNT, CDR2 YYREEE (reference sequence). The ends lost 2 bases at V and 5 bases at J; junction bases unmatched: 10. This CDR3 has 17 amino acids. The CDR3 DNA follows: TGTGCCAGCAGCTTACCCACAGGGGGCGCAGGGACCGGGGAGCTGTTTTTT. Amino acids: CASSLPTGGAGTGELFF.

The chain couples TRBV5-4 to TRBJ2-7, with 9 positions matching TRBD2. CDR1 is SGHNT and CDR2 is YYREEE in the germline V gene (reference sequence). J gave up 3 bases and V 0 bases, and 7 bases lay outside the gene matches. The CDR3 loop spans 16 amino acids. The CDR3 here is CASSLGVSGSLYEQYF. In DNA, the CDR3 is TGTGCCAGCAGCTTGGGGGTTAGCGGGAGTCTCTACGAGCAGTACTTC.

The rearrangement uses TRBV28 and TRBJ1-2; 8 bases map to TRBD1. The CDR3 has 14 residues. Germline V lookup: CDR1 MDHEN, CDR2 SYDVKM. V shed 1 base, J shed 8 bases, and the junction held 6 bases outside the gene matches. In DNA form, the CDR3 reads TGTGCCAGCAGTTTATCCGGGACAGGTGGCGGCTACACCTTC. Protein sequence: CASSLSGTGGGYTF.

The chain recombines TRBV10-3 with TRBJ2-7, with 9 bases fitting TRBD1. The CDR3 totals 15 residues. V was pared by 5 bases and J by 6 bases, with 11 bases of the junction left unmatched. CDR1 is ENHRY, CDR2 SYGVKD, per germline. CDR3 region: CAISTDGTGMGEQYF. The CDR3 DNA sequence: TGTGCCATCAGTACCGACGGGACAGGGATGGGCGAGCAGTACTTC.

This chain links TRBV3-1 (or the pseudogene TRBV3-2) with TRBJ1-1; D is unclear. From germline, CDR1 is LGHDT and CDR2 YNNKEL (reference sequence). V was pared by 8 bases and J by 3 bases, with 13 bases between. The CDR3 length is 13 residues. As DNA, the CDR3 is TGTGCCAGCCCGAGTAAATTTCACACTGAAGCTTTCTTT. It is translated as CASPSKFHTEAFF.

The chain is built from TRBV18 and TRBJ1-6, with D hard to call. The germline V gene has CDR1 KGHSH and CDR2 LQKENI. V lost 10 bases and J lost 9, with 19 bases in between. The CDR3 is 14 residues long. DNA of the CDR3: TGTGCCACTGGTCGGGATGGTACGGGTTCACCCCTCCACTTT. Translation: CATGRDGTGSPLHF.

The V call is TRBV18, the J call TRBJ2-1, with 15 bases identical to TRBD2. Germline CDR1 is KGHSH and CDR2 is LQKENI. J lost 7 bases, V lost 0 bases, and 4 bases had no gene match. The CDR3 spans 17 residues. The CDR3 DNA reads TGTGCCAGCTCACCACCCGGACTAGCGGGGGGGCCGAATGAGCAGTTCTTC. Translating it yields CASSPPGLAGGPNEQFF.

The V and J genes are TRBV30 and TRBJ1-3; the match to TRBD1 covers 10 bases. Germline CDR1 and CDR2: GTSNPN and SVGIG (reference sequence). V dropped 1 base and J dropped 7; count of bases not matched to a gene: 7. The CDR3 has 15 amino acids. CDR3 bases: TGTGCCTGGAGTGAGGGACAGGGGTTCTTGAACACCATATATTTT. Encoded protein: CAWSEGQGFLNTIYF.

This clone has more than one count but fewer than ten. The V gene is TRBV28, the J gene TRBJ1-2; 8 bases map to TRBD1. The length of the CDR3 is 12 residues. J was trimmed by 11 bases and V by 5 bases; bases with no gene match: 7. CDR1 is MDHEN and CDR2 is SYDVKM in the germline V gene. The CDR3 spells CASSPRTGPYTF. The CDR3 nucleotides read TGTGCCAGCAGTCCTAGGACAGGGCCATACACCTTC.

The chain couples TRBV2 to TRBJ2-7, with TRBD2 identical over 12 bases. This CDR3 comprises 15 residues. The V gene's germline CDR1 is SNHLY and CDR2 FYNNEI. The J segment lost 3 bases and the V segment lost 1 base, leaving 1 base of the junction unmatched. The DNA of the CDR3 is TGTGCCAGCAGTGAAGGACTAGCGGGGGACTACGAGCAGTACTTC. Translating gives CASSEGLAGDYEQYF.

CDR3 residues: CASSPTSRWETQYF. In DNA, the CDR3 is TGCGCCAGCAGTCCGACTAGCAGATGGGAGACCCAGTACTTC. This chain links TRBV5-1 with TRBJ2-5, with 7 bases identical to TRBD2. J was trimmed by 5 bases and V by 5 bases; bases with no gene match: 9. This CDR3 contains 14 residues. Germline V lookup: CDR1 SGHRS, CDR2 YFSETQ.

This sequence joins TRBV7-3 and TRBJ2-7; D is possibly TRBD1 (6 bases). Trimming pared 9 bases from V and 5 bases from J, leaving 17 bases between. CDR1 and CDR2 from the germline V gene are SGHTA and FQGTGA. The CDR3 loop spans 13 amino acids. CDR3 bases: TGTGCCAGTTGGGGTAGGACAGACCACGAGCAGTACTTC. This gives the protein CASWGRTDHEQYF.

The rearrangement joins TRBV5-1 to TRBJ1-4, with D unclear. This CDR3 region has 15 residues. Germline V lookup: CDR1 SGHRS, CDR2 YFSETQ. Trimming removed 0 bases at V and 3 bases at J, with 9 bases between. The CDR3 sequence is CASSLEGAANEKLFF. In nucleotides, the CDR3 is TGCGCCAGCAGCTTGGAAGGTGCGGCTAATGAAAAACTGTTTTTT.

The genes are TRBV2 and TRBJ1-2; TRBD1 might be the D (6 bases). Per germline, CDR1 SNHLY and CDR2 FYNNEI. Trimming took 5 bases from V and 7 from J, leaving 23 bases between them. The CDR3 runs to 16 residues. The CDR3 nucleotides are TGTGCCAGCAGTTTTACATCCGGCAGGGGCAGTGGTGGCTACACCTTC. It specifies CASSFTSGRGSGGYTF. The variable domain in full, completed from reference TRBV2 and TRBJ1-2, reads EPEVTQTPSHQVTQMGQEVILRCVPISNHLYFYWYRQILGQKVEFLVSFYNNEISEKSEIFDDQFSVERPDGSNFTLKIRSTKLEDSAMYFCASSFTSGRGSGGYTFGSGTRLTVV.

This chain joins TRBV6-1 and TRBJ1-4, with unresolved D. The CDR3 has 14 amino acids. In germline, CDR1 is MNHNS, CDR2 SASEGT. With 4 bases removed from V and 8 bases from J, the gap between germline ends came to 14 bases. Here the CDR3 reads CASSGALAVEKLFF. The CDR3 nucleotides are TGTGCCAGCAGTGGAGCTCTGGCAGTCGAAAAACTGTTTTTT.

The chain recombines TRBV5-5 with TRBJ2-3; D might be TRBD2 (6 bases). This CDR3 is 15 amino acids long. Deletions cut 0 bases from V and 3 bases from J, with 11 bases between. Germline V gene sequence: CDR1 SGHKS, CDR2 YYEKEE (reference sequence). CDR3 in amino acids: CASSLEAGRTDTQYF. CDR3 bases: TGTGCCAGCAGCTTGGAGGCAGGGAGGACAGATACGCAGTATTTT.

The V and J genes are TRBV25-1 and TRBJ2-2, with 12 nucleotides matching TRBD2. The CDR3 is 15 amino acids. Germline lookup yields CDR1 MGHDK and CDR2 SYGVNS. J lost 6 bases, V lost 7 bases, and 6 bases had no gene match. CDR3 in DNA: TGTGCCAGCACCCCCTCTAGCGGGGGGGCCGGGGAGCTGTTTTTT. The encoded protein is CASTPSSGGAGELFF.

With regard to this clone: This same CDR3 is encoded by further DNA sequences in the sample. The V call is TRBV5-1, the J call TRBJ2-7; D gene unclear. The germline V gene encodes CDR1 SGHRS and CDR2 YFSETQ. Deletions cut 0 bases from V and 0 bases from J, with 7 bases between. This CDR3 contains 14 residues. The CDR3 spells CASSLDPSSYEQYF. The DNA for the CDR3 is TGCGCCAGCAGCTTGGATCCGAGCTCCTACGAGCAGTACTTC. The full variable domain, its missing parts supplied by reference TRBV5-1 and TRBJ2-7, is KAGVTQTPRYLIKTRGQQVTLSCSPISGHRSVSWYQQTPGQGLQFLFEYFSETQRNKGNFPGRFSGRQFSNSRSEMNVSTLELGDSALYLCASSLDPSSYEQYFGPGTRLTVT.

V usage is TRBV12-3 or TRBV12-4 and J usage is TRBJ1-1, with TRBD1 matching 9 bases. V shed 5 bases and J 12 bases; nucleotides not matched to a gene: 10. The CDR3 consists of 13 residues. DNA of the CDR3: TGTGCCAGCAGTACCACAGGGGGCGGATCGACTTTCTTT. Its translation is CASSTTGGGSTFF.

The rearrangement uses TRBV6-5 and TRBJ2-4, with TRBD1 matching over 10 bases. The CDR3 is 15 amino acids. Germline V gene sequence: CDR1 MNHEY, CDR2 SVGAGI. V lost 6 bases to trimming and J lost 4 bases; unmatched junction nucleotides: 6. The CDR3 here is CASRPPGQGKNIQYF. The CDR3 DNA reads as TGTGCCAGCAGACCCCCGGGACAGGGGAAAAACATTCAGTACTTC.

This clone has a single count. This chain's CDR3 is CASTGTGTGELFF. The CDR3 coding sequence is TGTGCCAGCACCGGGACAGGGACCGGGGAGCTGTTTTTT. The chain combines TRBV9 with TRBJ2-2, with 9 bases lining up with TRBD1. The CDR3 consists of 13 residues. Trimming cost V 6 bases and J 5 bases; bases outside gene matches: 2. Germline CDR1 SGDLS, CDR2 YYNGEE. The variable domain in full, with the rest retrieved from reference TRBV9 and TRBJ2-2, is DSGVTQTPKHLITATGQRVTLRCSPRSGDLSVYWYQQSLDQGLQFLIQYYNGEERAKGNILERFSAQQFPDLHSELNLSSLELGDSALYFCASTGTGTGELFFGEGSRLTVL.

The rearrangement uses TRBV25-1 and TRBJ2-7; weak D call: TRBD1 (6 bases). The ends were cut back, 3 bases at V and 5 bases at J, with 14 bases in the middle. The CDR3 runs to 14 residues. The germline V gene encodes CDR1 MGHDK and CDR2 SYGVNS. The CDR3, as DNA: TGTGCCAGCAGTGAGGCAGGGACAATACACGAGCAGTACTTC. Translated: CASSEAGTIHEQYF.

The V gene is TRBV23-1, the J gene TRBJ1-1; a possible D gene is TRBD1 (5 bases). TRBV23-1 is noted as an ORF with a role that remains uncertain. This CDR3 is 13 amino acids long. The ends were cut back, 7 bases at V and 1 base at J, with 10 bases in the middle. As DNA, the CDR3 is TGCGCCAGCACGAACAGGCCGAACACTGAAGCTTTCTTT. Translated: CASTNRPNTEAFF.

The genes are TRBV15 and TRBJ2-7, with D unclear. The V end lost 3 bases, the J end lost 5 bases, and 8 bases lay between the germline ends. Germline CDR1 is LNHNV and CDR2 is YYDKDF (reference sequence). The CDR3 loop spans 12 amino acids. The CDR3 DNA is TGTGCCACCAGCAGTAGTCGGGACGAGCAGTACTTC. Amino acid sequence: CATSSSRDEQYF. The variable domain in full, with the rest retrieved from reference TRBV15 and TRBJ2-7, is DAMVIQNPRYQVTQFGKPVTLSCSQTLNHNVMYWYQQKSSQAPKLLFHYYDKDFNNEADTPDNFQSRRPNTSFCFLDIRSPGLGDTAMYLCATSSSRDEQYFGPGTRLTVT.

This clone appeared once. The rearrangement links TRBV14 to TRBJ2-3; D not certain. Germline assignment: CDR1 SGHDN and CDR2 FVKESK. The CDR3 sequence is 17 residues long. Trimming shortened V by 0 bases and J by 0 bases, and 13 bases separated the two germline ends. CDR3 loop: CASSQEWHNPSTDTQYF. The CDR3 DNA follows: TGTGCCAGCAGCCAAGAGTGGCACAACCCTAGCACAGATACGCAGTATTTT. Full variable domain (remainder filled in from reference TRBV14 and TRBJ2-3): EAGVTQFPSHSVIEKGQTVTLRCDPISGHDNLYWYRRVMGKEIKFLLHFVKESKQDESGMPNNRFLAERTGGTYSTLKVQPAELEDSGVYFCASSQEWHNPSTDTQYFGPGTRLTVL.